This T cell receptor (beta chain) is from a study of identical twins. cDNA molecules carried unique molecular identifiers, and template switching added a universal primer site. TCRdb re-derived calls from the 5' RACE reads in MiXCR, one entry per CDR3 protein. The table has hundreds of thousands of distinct CDR3 sequences, around an eighth seen once. CDR3 length equals 9 residues. This clonotype was seen more than once but under ten times. Its antigen is unidentified. Study-level points and caveats: Analyses of zero insertions could, in part, be confounded by invariant MAIT and iNKT cells.

The same data also contributed to another study, on yellow fever vaccine responses in identical twins. That source reports: Reportedly, twins' vaccine T cell responses looked partly convergent and partly personalized.

Specimen: PBMCs. J is TRBJ2-5 and V is TRBV1. TRBV1 is tagged as a pseudogene. The receptor was isolated from a woman younger than 35 in good health. The CDR3 DNA sequence: TGCACCCCCGACGAGACCCAGTACTTC. Translated: CTPDETQYF.